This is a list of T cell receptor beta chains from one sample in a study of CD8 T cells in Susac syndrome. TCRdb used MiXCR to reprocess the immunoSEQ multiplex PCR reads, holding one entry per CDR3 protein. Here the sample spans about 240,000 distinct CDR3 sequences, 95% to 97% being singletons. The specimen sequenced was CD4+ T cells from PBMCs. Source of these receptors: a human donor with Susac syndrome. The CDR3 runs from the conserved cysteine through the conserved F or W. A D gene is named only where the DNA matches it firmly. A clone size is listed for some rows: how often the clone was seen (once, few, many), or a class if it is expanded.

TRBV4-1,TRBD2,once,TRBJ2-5,CASSLTPGTSGKETQYF,TGCGCCAGCAGCCTAACCCCGGGGACTAGCGGGAAGGAGACCCAGTACTTC
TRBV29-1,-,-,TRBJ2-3,CSVEGLTSTDTQYF,TGCAGCGTTGAAGGTCTTACTAGCACAGATACGCAGTATTTT
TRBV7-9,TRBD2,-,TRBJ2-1,CASSLTGPGLAINEQFF,TGTGCCAGCAGCTTAACTGGCCCGGGACTAGCTATCAATGAGCAGTTCTTC
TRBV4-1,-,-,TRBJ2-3,CASSPRAAPTDTQYF,TGCGCCAGCAGCCCACGAGCCGCCCCAACAGATACGCAGTATTTT
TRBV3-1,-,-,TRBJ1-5,CASSQDTLQSQHF,TGTGCCAGCAGCCAAGACACTCTTCAGTCCCAGCATTTT
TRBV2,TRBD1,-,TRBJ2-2,CASRSTGESGELFF,TGTGCCAGCAGATCGACAGGGGAGTCCGGGGAGCTGTTTTTT
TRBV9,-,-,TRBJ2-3,CASSVGQAINTDTQYF,TGTGCCAGCAGCGTAGGACAGGCCATAAACACAGATACGCAGTATTTT
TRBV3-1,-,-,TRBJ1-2,CASSQEGPILGYTF,TGTGCCAGCAGCCAAGAGGGACCAATCCTTGGCTACACCTTC
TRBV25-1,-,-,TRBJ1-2,CASSETVEGLGYTF,TGTGCCAGCAGTGAAACGGTGGAAGGGCTTGGCTACACCTTC
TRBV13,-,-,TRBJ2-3,CASREEADTQYF,TGTGCCAGCAGGGAGGAGGCAGATACGCAGTATTTT
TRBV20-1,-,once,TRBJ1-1,CSARAGITEAFF,TGCAGTGCTAGGGCAGGGATCACTGAAGCTTTCTTT
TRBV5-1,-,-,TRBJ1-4,CASSLAGTDNEKLFF,TGCGCCAGCAGCTTGGCGGGGACGGATAATGAAAAACTGTTTTTT
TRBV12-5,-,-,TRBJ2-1,CASQRGGTPGDNEQFF,TGTGCTAGTCAGAGGGGTGGGACACCAGGTGACAATGAGCAGTTCTTC
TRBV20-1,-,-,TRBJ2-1,CSAPNPGEWEQFF,TGCAGTGCTCCAAACCCTGGAGAATGGGAGCAGTTCTTC
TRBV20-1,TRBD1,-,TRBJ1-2,CSARGGQNYGYTF,TGCAGTGCTAGAGGGGGACAGAACTATGGCTACACCTTC
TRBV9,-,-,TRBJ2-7,CASSVGTVGEQYF,TGTGCCAGCAGCGTAGGGACGGTCGGGGAGCAGTACTTC
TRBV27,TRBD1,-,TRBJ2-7,CASRGQNDLEQYF,TGTGCCAGTCGGGGACAGAATGATCTCGAGCAGTACTTC
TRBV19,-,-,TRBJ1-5,CASSINQNRGNQPQHF,TGTGCCAGTAGTATCAACCAAAACAGGGGCAATCAGCCCCAGCATTTT
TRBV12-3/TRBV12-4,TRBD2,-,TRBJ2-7,CASSLNLGSGSADEQYF,TGTGCCAGCAGTTTAAATCTGGGGAGCGGGAGTGCTGACGAGCAGTACTTC
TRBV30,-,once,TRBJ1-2,CALNYFDLRDGYTF,TGTGCCCTAAATTACTTCGACTTAAGGGATGGCTACACCTTC
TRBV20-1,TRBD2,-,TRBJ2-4,CSARRIAGVEVKNIQYF,TGCAGTGCTAGGCGGATAGCGGGAGTAGAGGTCAAAAACATTCAGTACTTC
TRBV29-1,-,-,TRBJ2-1,CSVDSGTRQFF,TGCAGCGTTGATTCTGGAACCAGACAGTTCTTC
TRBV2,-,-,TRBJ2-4,CASNLRAIAKNIQYF,TGTGCCAGCAATCTCCGAGCTATCGCCAAAAACATTCAGTACTTC
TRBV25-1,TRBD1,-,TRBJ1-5,CASTGTGFNQPQHF,TGTGCCAGCACTGGGACAGGGTTCAATCAGCCCCAGCATTTT
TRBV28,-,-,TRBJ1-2,CASSHKYRVRGYTF,TGTGCCAGCAGTCACAAATACAGGGTACGCGGCTACACCTTC
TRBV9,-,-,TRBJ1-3,CASSKTGSGNTIYF,TGTGCCAGCAGCAAGACAGGCTCTGGAAACACCATATATTTT
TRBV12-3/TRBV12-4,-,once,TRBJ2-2,CASSLVDILTGELFF,TGTGCCAGCAGTTTAGTGGACATCCTCACCGGGGAGCTGTTTTTT
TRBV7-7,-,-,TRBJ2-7,CASTPRPHRTYEQYF,TGTGCTAGCACCCCGCGCCCGCACAGAACCTACGAGCAGTACTTC
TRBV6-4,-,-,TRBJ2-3,CAGNTPGMGSAGHRPDTQYF,TGTGCCGGTAATACTCCGGGGATGGGGTCCGCAGGGCACCGTCCAGATACGCAGTATTTT
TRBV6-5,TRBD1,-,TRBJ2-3,CASSYADRETDTQYF,TGTGCCAGCAGTTACGCTGACAGGGAGACAGATACGCAGTATTTT
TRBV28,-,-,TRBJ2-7,CASSPPPAQTYEQYF,TGTGCCAGCAGCCCCCCCCCAGCGCAAACCTACGAGCAGTACTTC
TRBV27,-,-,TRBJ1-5,CASSLDRLPNQPQHF,TGTGCCAGCAGTTTAGACAGGCTTCCGAATCAGCCCCAGCATTTT
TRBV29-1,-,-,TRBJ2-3,CSVDKGKTDTQYF,TGCAGCGTTGATAAGGGGAAGACAGATACGCAGTATTTT
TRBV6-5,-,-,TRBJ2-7,CASSYSALLRTGTYEQYF,TGTGCCAGCAGTTACTCAGCCTTACTGCGGACCGGGACGTACGAGCAGTACTTC
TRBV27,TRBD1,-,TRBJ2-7,CASRGTVAYEQYF,TGTGCCAGCAGGGGGACAGTAGCCTACGAGCAGTACTTC
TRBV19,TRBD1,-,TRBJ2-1,CASSVGTGGAYNEQFF,TGTGCCAGTAGTGTCGGGACAGGGGGAGCCTACAATGAGCAGTTCTTC
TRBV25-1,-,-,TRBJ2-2,CASSESTGPTGELFF,TGTGCCAGCAGTGAATCGACAGGACCTACCGGGGAGCTGTTTTTT
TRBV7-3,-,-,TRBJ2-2,CASSSTNGELFF,TGTGCCAGCAGCTCGACGAACGGGGAGCTGTTTTTT
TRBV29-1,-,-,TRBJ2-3,CSSQSTVGTDTQYF,TGCAGCTCCCAGAGCACAGTTGGCACAGATACGCAGTATTTT
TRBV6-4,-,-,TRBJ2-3,CASSPSWPTLTDTQYF,TGTGCCAGCAGTCCCTCGTGGCCCACACTCACAGATACGCAGTATTTT
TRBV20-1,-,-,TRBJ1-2,CSAPNNPVGYGYTF,TGCAGTGCCCCTAATAACCCGGTTGGGTATGGCTACACCTTC
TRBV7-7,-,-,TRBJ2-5,CASSLGSRTNQETQYF,TGTGCTAGCAGCTTAGGCTCCAGGACTAATCAAGAGACCCAGTACTTC
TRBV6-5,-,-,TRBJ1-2,CASSYSSADSYGYTF,TGTGCCAGCAGTTACTCGTCTGCGGACAGCTATGGCTACACCTTC
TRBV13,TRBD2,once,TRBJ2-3,CASSFTTSGKDTQYF,TGTGCCAGCAGCTTCACAACTAGCGGGAAAGATACGCAGTATTTT
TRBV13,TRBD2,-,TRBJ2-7,CASSFTSGYEQYF,TGTGCCAGCAGCTTTACTAGCGGCTACGAGCAGTACTTC
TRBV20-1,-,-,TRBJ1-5,CSASGWQGNQPQHF,TGCAGTGCTAGTGGTTGGCAGGGGAATCAGCCCCAGCATTTT
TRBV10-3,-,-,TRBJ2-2,CAISESNTGELFF,TGTGCCATCAGTGAGTCCAACACCGGGGAGCTGTTTTTT
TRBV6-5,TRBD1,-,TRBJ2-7,CASSSHGTGTSGQYF,TGTGCCAGCAGTTCCCACGGGACAGGGACGAGTGGGCAGTACTTC
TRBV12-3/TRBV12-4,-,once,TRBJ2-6,CASSLHGAPGANVLTF,TGTGCCAGCAGTTTACACGGGGCGCCTGGGGCCAACGTCCTGACTTTC
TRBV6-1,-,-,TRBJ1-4,CASRPFPRTFATNEKLFF,TGTGCCAGCAGACCTTTTCCAAGGACCTTTGCAACTAATGAAAAACTGTTTTTT